In this sample, the clone carrying this T cell receptor beta chain is medium-sized. Antigen specificity is unknown. There were no patients with prior chemotherapy, radiotherapy or other malignancies, and all were node-negative on CT and PET/CT. The sample belongs to a study of prognosis after radiotherapy for stage I lung cancer. Study as a whole: The tumor was squamous cell carcinoma for 7 or 8 patients; for about a dozen, it was adenocarcinoma.

The study amplified the TCR beta CDR3 region from genomic DNA. This amplification was carried out by two rounds of multiplex PCR. It was primers specific to each TRBV and TRBJ gene that first-round PCR used. Via MiXCR, TCRdb re-called the multiplex PCR reads, giving one row per CDR3 protein. Among some 15,000 distinct CDR3 sequences, about 60% were seen once, and the ten largest hold about 28%. Study results and caveats: Metastatic and non-metastatic patients reportedly diverged in TRBV and TRBJ gene usage.

The sequence was collected from a donor of 50 years or more with non-small cell lung cancer. Specimen: PBMCs, collected before or after stereotactic body radiation therapy (not recorded which).

Here the CDR3 reads CASSSGPIQNYGYTF. CDR3 sequence (DNA): TGTGCCAGCAGTTCAGGACCCATCCAAAACTATGGCTACACCTTC. This chain links TRBV28 with TRBJ1-2; D ambiguous. The CDR3 covers 15 residues. Germline V CDR1 and CDR2: MDHEN, SYDVKM. V dropped 4 bases and J dropped 2 bases, with 14 bases sitting between them.